The 29 T cell receptor beta chains presented below share a single source sample, sequenced in a study of T cell responses to AZD1222 COVID-19 vaccine. Only in-frame clones appear in the TCRdb table, and some are missing; sequencing was by immunoSEQ multiplex PCR. The sample records about 180,000 clones, around 90% being singletons. Source: peripheral blood, taken 28 days after the second AZD1222 dose. Receptors were obtained from an adult who received the AZD1222 COVID-19 vaccine.

This rearrangement joins TRBV18 to TRBJ2-5, with 8 bases fitting TRBD1. The CDR3 sequence is 14 residues long. Germline lookup yields CDR1 KGHSH and CDR2 LQKENI. Trimming cost V 2 bases and J 7 bases; bases outside gene matches: 6. CDR3 DNA: TGTGCCAGCTCACCAACGGACAGGGTGACGACCCAGTACTTC. Translating it yields CASSPTDRVTTQYF. The variable domain in full, completed from reference TRBV18 and TRBJ2-5, reads NAGVMQNPRHLVRRRGQEARLRCSPMKGHSHVYWYRQLPEEGLKFMVYLQKENIIDESGMPKERFSAEFPKEGPSILRIQQVVRGDSAAYFCASSPTDRVTTQYFGPGTRLLVL.

The chain recombines TRBV7-9 with TRBJ2-7, with 10 nucleotides matching TRBD1. Looked up from germline, CDR1 is SEHNR and CDR2 is FQNEAQ (reference sequence). Trimming at V came to 5 bases and at J to 2 bases, leaving 3 bases not matched to a gene. The CDR3 is made up of 14 amino acids. The CDR3, as DNA: TGTGCCAGCAGCCCGACAGGGGGCCCCTACGAGCAGTACTTC. It is translated as CASSPTGGPYEQYF.

Comments on this clone: This CDR3 is also generated by other DNA sequences in the sample. The chain carries TRBV2 and TRBJ2-5; no reliable D call. CDR1 is SNHLY and CDR2 is FYNNEI in the germline V gene. This CDR3 spans 12 amino acids. Trimming shortened V by 2 bases and J by 5 bases, and 6 bases separated the two germline ends. The CDR3 region has the DNA TGTGCCAGCAGTGAAAGGGTCGAGACCCAGTACTTC. Amino acids: CASSERVETQYF. Filled out from reference TRBV2 and TRBJ2-5, the complete variable domain reads EPEVTQTPSHQVTQMGQEVILRCVPISNHLYFYWYRQILGQKVEFLVSFYNNEISEKSEIFDDQFSVERPDGSNFTLKIRSTKLEDSAMYFCASSERVETQYFGPGTRLLVL.

The rearrangement uses TRBV7-9 and TRBJ2-7; TRBD1 aligns across 8 bases. The CDR3 runs to 17 residues. V dropped 4 bases and J dropped 2; count of bases not matched to a gene: 13. In germline, CDR1 is SEHNR, CDR2 FQNEAQ (reference sequence). In nucleotides, the CDR3 is TGTGCCAGCAGCTGGGGACAGGCCCTTGCGATTACCTACGAGCAGTACTTC. Protein sequence: CASSWGQALAITYEQYF.

The V gene is TRBV10-3, the J gene TRBJ1-3; possible D gene TRBD1, 6 bases. V was clipped by 7 bases and J by 4 bases, with 14 bases between them. CDR1 and CDR2 (germline): ENHRY, SYGVKD. The CDR3 has 14 amino acids. The CDR3 DNA is TGTGCCATCACTGGACAGTATCAAGGAAACACCATATATTTT. Amino acid sequence: CAITGQYQGNTIYF.

The chain links TRBV5-1 to TRBJ2-3, with 7 bases identical to TRBD1. This CDR3 spans 15 amino acids. Germline V gene sequence: CDR1 SGHRS, CDR2 YFSETQ. With V trimmed by 4 bases and J by 0 bases, 5 bases remained unmatched. This chain's CDR3 is CASSPRTGSTDTQYF. The CDR3 DNA sequence: TGCGCCAGCAGCCCCCGGACAGGCAGCACAGATACGCAGTATTTT.

CDR3 residues: CASSYLAGVSAHTDTQYF. The CDR3 DNA sequence: TGTGCCAGCAGTTATCTAGCGGGAGTAAGTGCACACACAGATACGCAGTATTTT. The chain carries TRBV5-4 and TRBJ2-3; 10 bases align to TRBD2. CDR3 length: 18 residues. The V segment lost 5 bases and the J segment 2 bases; nucleotides outside the gene matches: 14. The germline V gene has CDR1 SGHNT and CDR2 YYREEE (reference sequence).

V gene TRBV25-1 combines with J gene TRBJ1-2; TRBD1 matches at 9 bases. This CDR3 spans 13 amino acids. V shed 6 bases and J 6 bases; nucleotides not matched to a gene: 5. Germline CDR1 MGHDK, CDR2 SYGVNS. CDR3 bases: TGTGCCAGCAGGGCGACAGGGGGGCATGGCTACACCTTC. Protein product: CASRATGGHGYTF.

CDR3 nucleotide sequence: TGCGCCAGCAGTGAGAGGCAGGGGAACACCGGGGAGCTGTTTTTT. Translated: CASSERQGNTGELFF. This chain links TRBV10-1 with TRBJ2-2, with TRBD1 as a possible D gene (5 bases). From germline, CDR1 is WNHNN and CDR2 SYGVQD (reference sequence). CDR3 size: 15 residues. V was trimmed by 2 bases and J by 1 base, leaving 8 bases between them.

This chain links TRBV6-1 with TRBJ1-3; D gene uncertain. This CDR3 comprises 15 residues. V was clipped by 2 bases and J by 2 bases, with 10 bases between them. Germline loops: CDR1 MNHNS, CDR2 SASEGT. CDR3 loop: CASSEQIRPGNTIYF. The CDR3 DNA reads as TGTGCCAGCAGTGAACAGATTCGACCTGGAAACACCATATATTTT.

The rearrangement uses TRBV27 and TRBJ1-6; TRBD1 matches 7 bases. V trimming: 4 bases; J trimming: 5 bases; junction bases outside the gene matches: 5. Germline V CDR1 and CDR2: MNHEY, SMNVEV (reference sequence). The CDR3 runs 15 residues. The DNA for the CDR3 is TGTGCCAGCAGTTCCCCGGGACAGCATAATTCACCCCTCCACTTT. Translation: CASSSPGQHNSPLHF.

The rearrangement links TRBV19 to TRBJ2-1; 7 bases align to TRBD2. Germline V CDR1 and CDR2: LNHDA, SQIVND (reference sequence). V was clipped by 3 bases and J by 0 bases; unmatched bases: 5. CDR3 length: 16 amino acids. This chain's CDR3 is CASSIRGGGSYNEQFF. The CDR3 DNA reads TGTGCCAGTAGTATTCGGGGCGGGGGCTCCTACAATGAGCAGTTCTTC. The full variable domain, in which reference TRBV19 and TRBJ2-1 provide the parts outside the CDR3, is DGGITQSPKYLFRKEGQNVTLSCEQNLNHDAMYWYRQDPGQGLRLIYYSQIVNDFQKGDIAEGYSVSREKKESFPLTVTSAQKNPTAFYLCASSIRGGGSYNEQFFGPGTRLTVL.

The chain recombines TRBV11-3 with TRBJ1-1, with D maybe TRBD1 (5 bases). The CDR3 spans 14 residues. Germline V gene lookup returns CDR1 SGHNT and CDR2 YENEEA. Trimming cost V 5 bases and J 0 bases, with 10 bases left between them. This chain's CDR3 is CASSQTEMNTEAFF. The CDR3 coding sequence is TGTGCCAGCAGCCAGACAGAAATGAACACTGAAGCTTTCTTT.

CDR3 loop: CASSGVATKNIQYF. The CDR3 DNA reads TGTGCCAGCAGCGGGGTTGCTACCAAAAACATTCAGTACTTC. The chain carries TRBV5-6 and TRBJ2-4; no clear D gene. Trimming removed 4 bases from V and 2 bases from J, with 10 bases in between. From germline, CDR1 is SGHDT and CDR2 YYEEEE. The CDR3 covers 14 residues.

This chain joins TRBV11-3 and TRBJ2-1; TRBD2 aligns across 15 bases. The length of the CDR3 is 14 residues. The germline V gene has CDR1 SGHNT and CDR2 YENEEA. With V trimmed by 6 bases and J by 15 bases, 9 bases remained unmatched. The CDR3 is CASSARTSGGALFF. The CDR3 nucleotides are TGTGCCAGCAGTGCAAGGACTAGCGGGGGGGCTTTGTTCTTC.

CDR3 amino acids: CASSHRQGLAAYEQYF. In nucleotides, the CDR3 is TGTGCCAGCAGCCATAGACAGGGACTAGCGGCCTACGAGCAGTACTTC. The chain recombines TRBV3-1 (or the pseudogene TRBV3-2) with TRBJ2-7, with 11 nucleotides matching TRBD2. Trimming removed 3 bases from V and 2 bases from J; junction bases left unmatched: 6. Per germline, CDR1 LGHDT and CDR2 YNNKEL (reference sequence). The CDR3 runs 16 residues.

V and J are TRBV7-3 and TRBJ1-2; 7 bases fit TRBD1. Germline V gene sequence: CDR1 SGHTA, CDR2 FQGTGA. V lost 4 bases and J lost 4; bases outside the gene matches: 6. The CDR3 consists of 14 residues. CDR3 nucleotides: TGTGCCAGCAGCTCGACGGGACAGCTCTATGGCTACACCTTC. Protein product: CASSSTGQLYGYTF.

The count of this clone is one. The CDR3 reads CASSLTGQGDGNTIYF. CDR3 bases: TGTGCCAGCAGCTTAACTGGACAGGGTGATGGAAACACCATATATTTT. The V and J genes are TRBV5-4 and TRBJ1-3; 8 nucleotides align to TRBD1. The CDR3 totals 16 residues. Per the germline V gene, CDR1 is SGHNT and CDR2 is YYREEE (reference sequence). V gave up 2 bases and J gave up 3 bases; unmatched junction bases: 7.

CDR3 nucleotide sequence: TGTGCCAGCAGCTGGTGGGGCAGGGGCAGCAATCAGCCCCAGCATTTT. It encodes CASSWWGRGSNQPQHF. This chain uses TRBV7-9 with TRBJ1-5, with D possibly matching TRBD1 (6 bases). The CDR3 spans 16 residues. Germline V gene lookup returns CDR1 SEHNR and CDR2 FQNEAQ (reference sequence). With 4 bases removed from V and 1 base from J, the gap between germline ends came to 14 bases.

The V call is TRBV7-9, the J call TRBJ2-3, with 9 bases lining up with TRBD2. The V and J ends lost 5 bases and 4 bases, in that order; junction bases with no gene match: 4. The CDR3 loop spans 14 amino acids. The V gene's germline CDR1 is SEHNR and CDR2 FQNEAQ (reference sequence). The CDR3 DNA follows: TGTGCCAGCAGCCCCTCTAGCGGGGCAGATACGCAGTATTTT. Translation gives CASSPSSGADTQYF.

The chain carries TRBV6-5 and TRBJ1-2; unclear D gene. From germline, CDR1 is MNHEY and CDR2 SVGAGI. The CDR3 spans 13 residues. CDR3 sequence (DNA): TGTGCTTCTCGGCGGGCAGGCCACTATGGCTACACCTTC. The encoded protein is CASRRAGHYGYTF.

This clone has only one observation. The CDR3 nucleotides read TGTGCCAGCAGCGTAGGGGCAATGGAGGTGAATGAGCAGTTCTTC. It encodes CASSVGAMEVNEQFF. The chain couples TRBV9 to TRBJ2-1; D is perhaps TRBD2 (5 bases). Germline V gene data show CDR1 as SGDLS and CDR2 as YYNGEE. The CDR3 runs 15 residues. Trimming shortened V by 0 bases and J by 7 bases, and 14 bases separated the two germline ends.

The chain has TRBV6-5 and TRBJ2-2, with D possibly matching TRBD2 (5 bases). CDR1 MNHEY and CDR2 SVGAGI come from the germline V gene. The CDR3 has 13 amino acids. V was pared by 6 bases and J by 4 bases, with 9 bases between. CDR3 coding DNA: TGTGCCAGCAGAGTAGCGAGCACCGGGGAGCTGTTTTTT. Protein sequence: CASRVASTGELFF.

This rearrangement joins TRBV2 to TRBJ1-4, with 7 positions matching TRBD1. The J segment lost 5 bases and the V segment lost 2 bases, leaving 8 bases of the junction unmatched. Per germline, CDR1 SNHLY and CDR2 FYNNEI. The CDR3 consists of 16 residues. The CDR3 protein is CASSEMNKGANEKLFF. The CDR3 DNA reads as TGTGCCAGCAGTGAAATGAATAAGGGGGCGAATGAAAAACTGTTTTTT.

The V and J genes are TRBV28 and TRBJ1-2; 8 positions match TRBD1. The CDR3 runs 13 residues. V trimming: 8 bases; J trimming: 4 bases; junction bases outside the gene matches: 6. In germline, CDR1 is MDHEN, CDR2 SYDVKM. CDR3 sequence: CASRTGRVYGYTF. The CDR3, as DNA: TGTGCCAGCCGGACAGGGCGAGTCTATGGCTACACCTTC.

The chain joins TRBV7-2 to TRBJ2-1; D is perhaps TRBD2 (6 bases). From germline, CDR1 is SGHTA and CDR2 FQGNSA. Trimming removed 5 bases at V and 14 bases at J, with 19 bases between. This CDR3 contains 13 residues. The CDR3 region is CASSVSHDRGKFF. Here the CDR3 DNA reads TGTGCCAGCAGCGTCTCTCACGATCGGGGGAAGTTCTTC. The entire variable domain, with the rest obtained from reference TRBV7-2 and TRBJ2-1, is as follows: GAGVSQSPSNKVTEKGKDVELRCDPISGHTALYWYRQSLGQGLEFLIYFQGNSAPDKSGLPSDRFSAERTGGSVSTLTIQRTQQEDSAVYLCASSVSHDRGKFFGPGTRLTVL.

The chain links TRBV19 to TRBJ2-3, with 9 bases identical to TRBD2. The CDR3 runs to 15 residues. From germline, CDR1 is LNHDA and CDR2 SQIVND (reference sequence). Losses at the gene ends were 7 bases for V and 2 bases for J; bases not matched to a gene: 7. The CDR3 sequence is CASTRTSAITDTQYF. In DNA, the CDR3 is TGTGCCAGTACCCGGACTAGCGCCATCACAGATACGCAGTATTTT.

V gene TRBV27 combines with J gene TRBJ1-4; D unclear. The germline CDR1 and CDR2 sequences are MNHEY and SMNVEV (reference sequence). V gave up 5 bases and J gave up 5 bases, with 9 bases separating them. This CDR3 is 13 amino acids long. The CDR3 nucleotides read TGTGCCAGCAGTCCCTTCGGGAATGAAAAACTGTTTTTT. This translates into CASSPFGNEKLFF.

V is TRBV7-2 and J is TRBJ1-1; D gene uncertain. CDR1 SGHTA and CDR2 FQGNSA come from the germline V gene. This CDR3 is built from 14 residues. V gave up 5 bases and J gave up 11 bases, with 21 bases separating them. The CDR3: CASSPILRAWDAFF. The CDR3 region has the DNA TGTGCCAGCAGCCCAATCTTAAGGGCATGGGATGCTTTCTTT. The full variable domain, completed using reference TRBV7-2 and TRBJ1-1, is GAGVSQSPSNKVTEKGKDVELRCDPISGHTALYWYRQSLGQGLEFLIYFQGNSAPDKSGLPSDRFSAERTGGSVSTLTIQRTQQEDSAVYLCASSPILRAWDAFFGQGTRLTVV.